Listed below are T cell receptor beta chains from one sample, sequenced in a study of blood T cell repertoires in COVID-19. Clones were read by immunoSEQ multiplex PCR, and TCRdb kept only the in-frame ones, dropping some. In the table there are over 200,000 clones, about 90% of which are singletons. The specimen sequenced was peripheral blood. These receptors all stem from a man aged 35 to 55 with active or convalescent COVID-19. The CDR3 runs from the conserved cysteine through the conserved F or W. A D gene is named only where the DNA matches it firmly. Clone size, where shown, is once, few, many, or a class for clones that have expanded.

-	TRBD1	TRBJ1-2	TRBV27	CASSLAPPGQVYGYTF	TGTGCCAGCAGTTTAGCCCCCCCGGGACAGGTCTATGGCTACACCTTC
-	-	TRBJ1-2	TRBV24-1	CATSEGAPVRQDYGYTF	TGTGCCACCAGTGAGGGGGCCCCTGTGCGACAGGACTATGGCTACACCTTC
-	-	TRBJ1-5	TRBV27	CASSFQGSGNQPQHF	TGTGCCAGCAGTTTCCAGGGTTCCGGCAATCAGCCCCAGCATTTT
-	TRBD1	TRBJ1-2	TRBV5-1	CASNIGTGGLSNYGYTF	TGCGCCAGCAACATCGGGACAGGAGGGCTTTCTAACTATGGCTACACCTTC
once	-	TRBJ1-2	TRBV5-1	CASSPDRPILNYGYTF	TGCGCCAGCAGCCCCGACAGGCCGATTCTTAACTATGGCTACACCTTC
-	-	TRBJ2-1	TRBV28	CASSLKLSYNEQFF	TGTGCCAGCAGTTTGAAACTCTCCTACAATGAGCAGTTCTTC
-	-	TRBJ1-1	TRBV30	CAQTTGTVEAFF	TGTGCCCAGACTACAGGGACGGTTGAAGCTTTCTTT
-	-	TRBJ2-1	TRBV28	CASSQRRQVNEQFF	TGTGCCAGCAGCCAAAGGAGACAGGTCAATGAGCAGTTCTTC
-	-	TRBJ2-3	TRBV7-7	CASSLGTGVADTQYF	TGTGCCAGCAGCTTAGGGACGGGGGTTGCAGATACGCAGTATTTT
-	-	TRBJ2-3	TRBV24-1	CATGSLAYTDTQYF	TGTGCCACCGGAAGTTTAGCGTACACAGATACGCAGTATTTT
few	TRBD1	TRBJ2-2	TRBV19	CASLDRVITGELFF	TGTGCCAGCCTTGACAGGGTTATCACCGGGGAGCTGTTTTTT
-	-	TRBJ2-1	TRBV5-1	CASSFRVAGSYNEQFF	TGCGCCAGCAGCTTTAGGGTGGCAGGGTCCTACAATGAGCAGTTCTTC
-	TRBD1	TRBJ1-1	TRBV4-2	CASSHLGGQGAGEAFF	TGTGCCAGCAGCCACCTGGGGGGACAGGGGGCTGGTGAAGCTTTCTTT
-	TRBD1	TRBJ1-2	TRBV28	CASSPPGTGGKVSGYTF	TGTGCCAGCAGTCCTCCGGGGACAGGGGGAAAGGTGAGCGGCTACACCTTC
-	TRBD1	TRBJ1-2	TRBV27	CASGTGGLGYTF	TGTGCCAGCGGGACAGGGGGGCTCGGCTACACCTTC
-	-	TRBJ2-5	TRBV24-1	CATSDSRGVETQYF	TGTGCCACCAGTGACTCCCGCGGGGTTGAGACCCAGTACTTC
once	-	TRBJ1-2	TRBV5-1	CASSPVWQDGYTF	TGCGCCAGCAGCCCCGTCTGGCAAGATGGCTACACCTTC
-	-	TRBJ1-1	TRBV28	CASSLGGAKTEAFF	TGTGCCAGCAGTTTAGGGGGGGCGAAGACTGAAGCTTTCTTT
-	-	TRBJ2-1	TRBV29-1	CSALLGGGYNEQFF	TGCAGCGCCCTTTTGGGCGGCGGGTACAATGAGCAGTTCTTC
-	TRBD1	TRBJ2-7	TRBV28	CASSSATPRPDRAYFEDRYEQYF	TGTGCCAGCAGCTCGGCGACCCCGAGACCCGACAGGGCCTACTTTGAGGATCGCTACGAGCAGTACTTC
-	-	TRBJ1-1	TRBV9	CASSVSSRSDTEAFF	TGTGCCAGCAGCGTAAGTTCAAGATCGGACACTGAAGCTTTCTTT
-	-	TRBJ1-2	TRBV7-8	CASSPRGGRSYGYTF	TGTGCCAGCAGCCCGCGGGGGGGTAGATCCTATGGCTACACCTTC
-	TRBD1	TRBJ1-1	TRBV7-2	CASSSLDRVLEAFF	TGTGCCAGCAGCTCGCTTGACAGGGTCCTTGAAGCTTTCTTT
-	-	TRBJ1-4	TRBV29-1	CSAGEDEKLFF	TGCAGCGCAGGGGAAGATGAAAAACTGTTTTTT
-	-	TRBJ1-1	TRBV7-9	CASSDPGSSEAFF	TGTGCCAGCAGCGACCCAGGGTCATCTGAAGCTTTCTTT
-	-	TRBJ1-1	TRBV7-2	CASSLAGGGGRAFF	TGTGCCAGCAGCTTAGCTGGTGGAGGTGGGAGAGCTTTCTTT
-	TRBD1	TRBJ1-2	TRBV29-1	CSVQGENYGYTF	TGCAGCGTGCAGGGGGAAAACTATGGCTACACCTTC
-	-	TRBJ1-5	TRBV27	CASSFSGGNQPQHF	TGTGCCAGCAGTTTTTCAGGAGGAAATCAGCCCCAGCATTTT
many	-	TRBJ2-1	TRBV7-3	CASGRFRVSSYNEQFF	TGTGCCAGCGGCCGATTCAGGGTTAGCTCCTACAATGAGCAGTTCTTC
few	TRBD1	TRBJ1-4	TRBV7-9	CASSPGTGAEKLFF	TGTGCCAGCAGCCCCGGGACAGGGGCCGAAAAACTGTTTTTT
many	-	TRBJ2-7	TRBV30	CAWNSGTNTYEQYF	TGTGCCTGGAACTCAGGGACAAACACCTACGAGCAGTACTTC
-	TRBD1	TRBJ1-1	TRBV7-3	CASSPGQGSTEAFF	TGTGCCAGCAGCCCGGGACAGGGGAGCACTGAAGCTTTCTTT
-	-	TRBJ1-1	TRBV28	CASSWVGGANTEAFF	TGTGCCAGCAGTTGGGTCGGGGGAGCGAACACTGAAGCTTTCTTT
-	-	TRBJ2-1	TRBV5-1	CASSPYPGHQSSYNEQFF	TGCGCCAGCAGCCCCTACCCGGGACACCAGAGCTCCTACAATGAGCAGTTCTTC
-	-	TRBJ2-4	TRBV7-9	CASSSPLEGVIQYF	TGTGCCAGCAGCTCCCCCCTGGAAGGGGTCATTCAGTACTTC
-	TRBD1	TRBJ1-4	TRBV27	CASRSLQGLGEKLFF	TGTGCCAGCAGATCATTACAGGGGCTAGGCGAAAAACTGTTTTTT
-	TRBD2	TRBJ2-7	TRBV11-2	CASSLGGGGLYEQYF	TGTGCCAGCAGCTTAGGCGGCGGGGGACTCTACGAGCAGTACTTC
few	-	TRBJ1-1	TRBV4-1	CASSQAGGGWGNTEAFF	TGCGCCAGCAGCCAAGCGGGCGGGGGCTGGGGGAACACTGAAGCTTTCTTT
-	-	TRBJ1-5	TRBV19	CASIGVSWASNQPQHF	TGTGCCAGTATCGGGGTGAGTTGGGCTAGCAATCAGCCCCAGCATTTT
-	TRBD2	TRBJ2-1	TRBV6-5	CASASGSSYNEQFF	TGTGCCAGCGCTAGCGGGAGTTCCTACAATGAGCAGTTCTTC
-	-	TRBJ2-7	TRBV27	CASSLRRWVHEQYF	TGTGCCAGCAGTTTGCGGCGCTGGGTCCACGAGCAGTACTTC
-	TRBD1	TRBJ1-2	TRBV7-3	CASSLTGTGNYGYTF	TGTGCCAGCAGCTTAACGGGGACAGGGAACTATGGCTACACCTTC
once	TRBD1	TRBJ1-5	TRBV9	CASSVDGQGNQPQHF	TGTGCCAGCAGCGTCGATGGACAGGGTAATCAGCCCCAGCATTTT